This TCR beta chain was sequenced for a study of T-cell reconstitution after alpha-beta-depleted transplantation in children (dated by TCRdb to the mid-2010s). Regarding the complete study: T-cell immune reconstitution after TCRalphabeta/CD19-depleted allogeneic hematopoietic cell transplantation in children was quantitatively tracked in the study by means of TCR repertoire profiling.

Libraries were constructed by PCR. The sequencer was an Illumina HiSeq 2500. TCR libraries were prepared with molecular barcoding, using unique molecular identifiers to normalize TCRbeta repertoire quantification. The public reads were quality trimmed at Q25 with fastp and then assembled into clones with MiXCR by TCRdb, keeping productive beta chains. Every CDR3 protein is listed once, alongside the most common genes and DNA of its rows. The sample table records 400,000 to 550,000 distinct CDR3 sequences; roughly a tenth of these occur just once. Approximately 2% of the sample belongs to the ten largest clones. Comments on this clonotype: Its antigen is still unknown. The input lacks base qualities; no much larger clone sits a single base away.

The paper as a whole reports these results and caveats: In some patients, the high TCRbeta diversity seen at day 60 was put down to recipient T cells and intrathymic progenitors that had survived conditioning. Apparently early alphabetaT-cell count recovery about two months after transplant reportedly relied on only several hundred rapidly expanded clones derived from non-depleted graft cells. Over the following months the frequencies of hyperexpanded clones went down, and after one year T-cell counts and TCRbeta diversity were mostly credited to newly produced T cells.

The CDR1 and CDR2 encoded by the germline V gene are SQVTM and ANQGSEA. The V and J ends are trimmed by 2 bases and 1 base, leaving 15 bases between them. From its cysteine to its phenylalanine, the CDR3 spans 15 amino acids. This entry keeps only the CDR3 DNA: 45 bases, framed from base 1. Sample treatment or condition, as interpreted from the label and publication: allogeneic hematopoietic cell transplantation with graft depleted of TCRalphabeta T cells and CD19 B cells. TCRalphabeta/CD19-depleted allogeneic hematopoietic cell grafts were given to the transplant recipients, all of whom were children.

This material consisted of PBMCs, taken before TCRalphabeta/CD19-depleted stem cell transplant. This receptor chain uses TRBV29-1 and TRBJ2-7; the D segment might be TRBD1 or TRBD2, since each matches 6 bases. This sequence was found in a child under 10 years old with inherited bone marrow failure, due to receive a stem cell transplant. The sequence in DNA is TGCAGCGTTGAATGGTCCGGGGGCCAGTCCTACGAGCAGTACTTC. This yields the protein CSVEWSGGQSYEQYF.